This is a list of T cell receptor beta chains from one sample in a study of T cell responses to AZD1222 COVID-19 vaccine. TCRdb's table, derived via immunoSEQ multiplex PCR, lists solely in-frame clones and lacks some. Of around 97,000 clones listed, about 87% are singletons. The specimen comprised peripheral blood, sampled on day 0 of AZD1222 vaccination. The receptors stem from an adult in good health. Each CDR3 is given with its conserved first and last residue. Fields, in order: D gene, clone size, J gene, V gene, CDR3 DNA, CDR3 protein. A D gene is named only where the DNA matches it firmly. The listing skips clone size in some rows; elsewhere it reads once, few, many or a size class.

d_call: TRBD1
clone_size: -
j_call: TRBJ2-7
v_call: TRBV19
cdr3_nt: TGTGCCAGTAGTATTGGGACAGGGGACTACGAGCAGTACTTC
cdr3_aa: CASSIGTGDYEQYF

d_call: -
clone_size: -
j_call: TRBJ2-6
v_call: TRBV7-3
cdr3_nt: TGTGCCAGCAGCGTCCGGACCGCCAGTGGGGCCAACGTCCTGACTTTC
cdr3_aa: CASSVRTASGANVLTF

d_call: TRBD1
clone_size: -
j_call: TRBJ1-1
v_call: TRBV14
cdr3_nt: TGTGCCAGCAGCCATTTAACAGGGGCGCGTGGTACTGAAGCTTTCTTT
cdr3_aa: CASSHLTGARGTEAFF

d_call: -
clone_size: -
j_call: TRBJ2-7
v_call: TRBV29-1
cdr3_nt: TGCAGCGTTGGAATATCGGGCTCCATGGGCGAGCAGTACTTC
cdr3_aa: CSVGISGSMGEQYF

d_call: TRBD1
clone_size: -
j_call: TRBJ1-2
v_call: TRBV11-2
cdr3_nt: TGTGCCAGCAGCCTGGGACAGGGGGCCTATGGCTACACCTTC
cdr3_aa: CASSLGQGAYGYTF

d_call: TRBD1
clone_size: -
j_call: TRBJ1-1
v_call: TRBV6-5
cdr3_nt: TGTGCCAGCAGTTTGACAGGGTACACTGAAGCTTTCTTT
cdr3_aa: CASSLTGYTEAFF

d_call: -
clone_size: -
j_call: TRBJ2-1
v_call: TRBV18
cdr3_nt: TGTGCCAGCTCACGAACACTAGAAGACTCCTACAATGAGCAGTTCTTC
cdr3_aa: CASSRTLEDSYNEQFF

d_call: -
clone_size: -
j_call: TRBJ1-2
v_call: TRBV27
cdr3_nt: TGTGCCAGCAGTCTCCAGGGGCCCTATGGCTACACCTTC
cdr3_aa: CASSLQGPYGYTF

d_call: -
clone_size: -
j_call: TRBJ1-2
v_call: TRBV7-2
cdr3_nt: TGTGCCAGCAGCGGGGACTTCATGTATGGCTACACCTTC
cdr3_aa: CASSGDFMYGYTF

d_call: -
clone_size: -
j_call: TRBJ2-5
v_call: TRBV4-1
cdr3_nt: TGCGCCAGCAGCCAATCAATAGTCCGGGGGCCAGTTTCGTCCCAGTACTTC
cdr3_aa: CASSQSIVRGPVSSQYF

d_call: TRBD1
clone_size: -
j_call: TRBJ1-2
v_call: TRBV24-1
cdr3_nt: TGTGCCACCAGTGATCGGACAGGCAGGAAGTATGGCTACACCTTC
cdr3_aa: CATSDRTGRKYGYTF

d_call: -
clone_size: -
j_call: TRBJ1-1
v_call: TRBV3-1/TRBV3-2
cdr3_nt: TGTGCCAGCAGCCAAGAGAGCACAGGGACGTTCGGAACTGAAGCTTTCTTT
cdr3_aa: CASSQESTGTFGTEAFF

d_call: -
clone_size: -
j_call: TRBJ2-3
v_call: TRBV10-3
cdr3_nt: TGTGCCATCAGTGAGGGGTTGCCAGATACGCAGTATTTT
cdr3_aa: CAISEGLPDTQYF

d_call: -
clone_size: -
j_call: TRBJ2-7
v_call: TRBV28
cdr3_nt: TGTGCCAGCAGCCGGCCCAACGAGCAGTACTTC
cdr3_aa: CASSRPNEQYF

d_call: -
clone_size: -
j_call: TRBJ1-2
v_call: TRBV28
cdr3_nt: TGTGCCAGCAGTCTTCCGCGTGGTGGCTACACCTTC
cdr3_aa: CASSLPRGGYTF

d_call: -
clone_size: -
j_call: TRBJ1-1
v_call: TRBV2
cdr3_nt: TGTGCCAGCAGTGAAGTCTCGGAGGCAGCTTTCTTT
cdr3_aa: CASSEVSEAAFF

d_call: -
clone_size: -
j_call: TRBJ1-5
v_call: TRBV6-4
cdr3_nt: TGTGCCAGCAGTGAGGGGGCCCGACAGCCCCAGCATTTT
cdr3_aa: CASSEGARQPQHF

d_call: TRBD2
clone_size: -
j_call: TRBJ2-1
v_call: TRBV29-1
cdr3_nt: TGCAGCGGCCCCGAGAGTCTTAGCGGGAGGGCAAACCCGGAGCAGTTCTTC
cdr3_aa: CSGPESLSGRANPEQFF

d_call: -
clone_size: -
j_call: TRBJ1-3
v_call: TRBV7-9
cdr3_nt: TGTGCCAGCAGCTTAGTCGGCAGCTACTCTGGAAACACCATATATTTT
cdr3_aa: CASSLVGSYSGNTIYF

d_call: -
clone_size: -
j_call: TRBJ2-7
v_call: TRBV28
cdr3_nt: TGTGCCAGCAGTTTAGGGGGACGTACCTACGAGCAGTACTTC
cdr3_aa: CASSLGGRTYEQYF

d_call: TRBD1
clone_size: once
j_call: TRBJ1-4
v_call: TRBV6-5
cdr3_nt: TGTGCCAGCAGTTCGGGGACAGTCAATGAAAAACTGTTTTTT
cdr3_aa: CASSSGTVNEKLFF

d_call: -
clone_size: -
j_call: TRBJ1-2
v_call: TRBV12-3/TRBV12-4
cdr3_nt: TGTGCCAGCAGTTTTCAAGGCTATGGCTACACCTTC
cdr3_aa: CASSFQGYGYTF

d_call: -
clone_size: -
j_call: TRBJ2-3
v_call: TRBV28
cdr3_nt: TGTGCCAGCAGTTCCTGGGACTTAAGCACAGATACGCAGTATTTT
cdr3_aa: CASSSWDLSTDTQYF

d_call: -
clone_size: -
j_call: TRBJ2-3
v_call: TRBV6-2/TRBV6-3
cdr3_nt: TGTGCCAGCAGTTACTCCGACACGGGAAGCACAGATACGCAGTATTTT
cdr3_aa: CASSYSDTGSTDTQYF

d_call: -
clone_size: once
j_call: TRBJ2-5
v_call: TRBV6-5
cdr3_nt: TGTGCCAGCAGTTACCCCCCCGGCGGGGTAGAGACCCAGTACTTC
cdr3_aa: CASSYPPGGVETQYF

d_call: TRBD1
clone_size: -
j_call: TRBJ1-5
v_call: TRBV2
cdr3_nt: TGTGCCAGCAGTGTACAGGGGGCAAGCAATCAGCCCCAGCATTTT
cdr3_aa: CASSVQGASNQPQHF

d_call: -
clone_size: -
j_call: TRBJ1-5
v_call: TRBV5-5
cdr3_nt: TGTGCCAGCAGCTTGGGACAGCTCAATCAGCCCCAGCATTTT
cdr3_aa: CASSLGQLNQPQHF